The T cell receptor beta chain under discussion was sequenced for a study of blood T cell repertoires in COVID-19. The CDR3 runs to 16 residues. With 2 bases removed from V and 0 bases from J, the gap between germline ends came to 11 bases. Germline V gene sequence: CDR1 MNHEY, CDR2 SMNVEV (reference sequence). Original handling: Nucleated cell number was recorded as an estimate derived from reference gene primer amplification. The assay was immunoSEQ multiplex PCR, and TCRdb's table has in-frame clones only and misses some. The DNA gave D and trimming, while V, J and clone size come from that table. The sample carries approximately 260,000 clones, 79% recorded once.

Sequenced sample: peripheral blood. The clonotype originates from a woman aged 40-49 years with active or convalescent COVID-19. The chain is built from TRBV27 and TRBJ1-5; no reliable D call. The CDR3 sequence is CASSLIGQYSNQPQHF. In DNA form, the CDR3 reads TGTGCCAGCAGTTTAATTGGTCAGTATAGCAATCAGCCCCAGCATTTT.